This T cell receptor beta chain comes out of a study of radiation and T cells in renal cell carcinoma. Study conclusions and caveats: In blood, top tumor clones expanded by 2 weeks, shrinking by 4.

Data came from immunoSEQ multiplex PCR; TCRdb stores just in-frame clones and leaves some out. The repertoire holds some 31,000 clones, with roughly 80% as singletons. As for time point: blood 4 weeks post-SBRT, at nephrectomy. Sample treatment: 15 Gy SBRT to primary tumor, nephrectomy 4 weeks later. Nephrectomy followed 15 Gy stereotactic body radiation by 4 weeks. After SBRT, blood was collected at 2 and 4 weeks, plus baseline. The tumor was a clear cell renal cell carcinoma. In regard to this clone: Its cognate antigen is unknown.

Sequenced material: blood, taken from a patient whose treatment included radiotherapy and nephrectomy. This TCR derives from a man aged 60 to 69 with renal cell carcinoma.

CDR3 residues: CASSPQRQGGPEQFF. In DNA, the CDR3 is TGTGCCAGCAGCCCCCAAAGACAGGGGGGCCCCGAGCAGTTCTTC. The V and J genes are TRBV7-2 and TRBJ2-1; 9 nucleotides line up with TRBD1. V was clipped by 5 bases and J by 10 bases; unmatched bases: 12. The length of the CDR3 is 15 residues. Germline lookup yields CDR1 SGHTA and CDR2 FQGNSA.